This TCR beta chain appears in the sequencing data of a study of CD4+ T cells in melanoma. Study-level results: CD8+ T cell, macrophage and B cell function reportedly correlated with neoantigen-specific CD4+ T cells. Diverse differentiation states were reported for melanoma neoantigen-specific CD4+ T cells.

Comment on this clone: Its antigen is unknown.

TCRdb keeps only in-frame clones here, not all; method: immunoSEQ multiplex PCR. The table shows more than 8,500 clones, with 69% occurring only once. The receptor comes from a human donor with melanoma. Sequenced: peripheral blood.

The CDR3 bases are TGTGCCAGCAGTCCTCCGGTGTACATTGAAGCTTTCTTT. Translation: CASSPPVYIEAFF. This chain joins TRBV2 and TRBJ1-1; the D is unclear. V lost 5 bases and J 7 bases, leaving 14 bases between the germline ends. The germline gives CDR1 SNHLY, CDR2 FYNNEI. This CDR3 is built from 13 residues.